This is a list of T cell receptor beta chains from one sample in a study of Ad26.COV2.S vaccination and SARS-CoV-2 variants. Data came from immunoSEQ multiplex PCR; TCRdb stores just in-frame clones and leaves some out. The sample yields approximately 450,000 clones, more than 80% seen once. Source: peripheral blood, taken in a trial of Ad26.COV2.S vaccine versus placebo. These receptors were taken from a person between 18 and 65 years old who received the Ad26.COV2.S COVID-19 vaccine or a placebo. Each CDR3 is given with its conserved first and last residue. The order of the fields is D gene, CDR3 length, clone size, V gene, J gene, CDR3 protein, CDR3 DNA. The D gene is left open where the match is weak. Only some rows state a clone size, as once, few, many or a class for expanded clones.

>TRBD1|13|.|TRBV12-3/TRBV12-4|TRBJ2-7
CASSRDRGGEQYF
TGTGCCAGCAGCCGAGACAGGGGCGGGGAGCAGTACTTC
>.|12|.|TRBV5-6|TRBJ1-2
CASSLGIGGYTF
TGTGCCAGCAGTCTGGGGATAGGCGGCTACACCTTC
>.|18|.|TRBV5-6|TRBJ2-3
CASSFSGQLTRRTDTQYF
TGTGCCAGCAGCTTCTCAGGACAGCTAACCCGAAGGACAGATACGCAGTATTTT
>.|15|.|TRBV4-3|TRBJ1-2
CASSQDGVPNYGYTF
TGCGCCAGCAGCCAAGACGGGGTCCCTAACTATGGCTACACCTTC
>TRBD2|20|.|TRBV18|TRBJ2-5
CASSPPEGLAGEDWQETQYF
TGTGCCAGCTCACCACCGGAGGGACTAGCGGGAGAGGATTGGCAAGAGACCCAGTACTTC
>TRBD1|15|.|TRBV15|TRBJ2-1
CATSIDRGQYNEQFF
TGTGCCACCAGCATCGACAGGGGCCAATACAATGAGCAGTTCTTC
>TRBD2|16|.|TRBV7-8|TRBJ2-1
CASSLRTSGSYNEQFF
TGTGCCAGCAGCCTTCGGACTAGCGGGAGCTACAATGAGCAGTTCTTC
>.|13|.|TRBV11-1|TRBJ1-1
CASSFGENTEAFF
TGTGCCAGCAGCTTCGGAGAGAACACTGAAGCTTTCTTT
>.|11|.|TRBV6-6|TRBJ2-5
CASKESETQYF
TGTGCCAGTAAGGAGTCTGAGACCCAGTACTTC
>.|14|.|TRBV3-1/TRBV3-2|TRBJ2-1
CASSQVGKNSEQFF
TGTGCCAGCAGCCAAGTAGGGAAGAATTCGGAGCAGTTCTTC
>.|15|.|TRBV5-1|TRBJ2-5
CASSHQSGYQETQYF
TGCGCCAGCAGTCATCAGAGTGGGTACCAAGAGACCCAGTACTTC
>.|19|.|TRBV18|TRBJ1-3
CASSPRDPLSFASGNTIYF
TGTGCCAGCTCACCACGGGACCCCCTCAGCTTTGCTTCTGGAAACACCATATATTTT
>.|12|once|TRBV6-5|TRBJ2-6
CASTDGANVLTF
TGTGCCAGCACGGATGGGGCCAACGTCCTGACTTTC
>.|14|.|TRBV10-3|TRBJ2-7
CAISGGDRIYEQYF
TGTGCCATCAGTGGGGGGGACAGAATCTACGAGCAGTACTTC
>.|14|.|TRBV5-1|TRBJ1-3
CASTFDTPGNTIYF
TGCGCCAGTACCTTTGACACGCCGGGAAACACCATATATTTT
>TRBD2|16|.|TRBV5-4|TRBJ2-3
CASSSTSGVSTDTQYF
TGTGCCAGCAGCTCGACTAGCGGGGTTAGCACAGATACGCAGTATTTT
>.|15|.|TRBV28|TRBJ1-2
CASSQINEGGNGYTF
TGTGCCAGCAGCCAAATAAATGAGGGGGGCAATGGCTACACCTTC
>TRBD2|15|.|TRBV23-1|TRBJ2-7
CASSQPGGLSYEQYF
TGCGCCAGCAGTCAACCGGGAGGTCTTTCCTACGAGCAGTACTTC
>TRBD2|15|.|TRBV11-2|TRBJ2-7
CASSQGLADTYEQYF
TGTGCCAGCAGCCAGGGACTAGCGGACACCTACGAGCAGTACTTC
>TRBD2|15|.|TRBV6-5|TRBJ2-1
CASNLLAGGYNEQFF
TGTGCCAGCAACCTCCTAGCGGGCGGTTACAATGAGCAGTTCTTC
>.|14|.|TRBV2|TRBJ2-3
CASPREAGTDTQYF
TGTGCCAGCCCGCGAGAAGCAGGGACAGATACGCAGTATTTT
>TRBD1|16|.|TRBV6-5|TRBJ1-2
CASSYDGQGAFYGYTF
TGTGCCAGCAGTTACGACGGACAGGGGGCTTTCTATGGCTACACCTTC
>.|15|.|TRBV7-9|TRBJ2-7
CASSLGGPSSYEQYF
TGTGCCAGCAGCTTAGGGGGACCCTCCTCCTACGAGCAGTACTTC
>.|16|.|TRBV5-4|TRBJ2-3
CASSLKVTTSTDTQYF
TGTGCCAGCAGCTTGAAGGTGACTACTAGCACAGATACGCAGTATTTT
>.|13|.|TRBV29-1|TRBJ1-4
CSVQGRFNEKLFF
TGCAGCGTCCAGGGACGGTTTAATGAAAAACTGTTTTTT
>.|14|.|TRBV10-3|TRBJ1-1
CAISGDTPNTEAFF
TGTGCCATCAGTGGGGACACGCCGAACACTGAAGCTTTCTTT
>TRBD1|15|.|TRBV19|TRBJ2-3
CASSIGQGSADTQYF
TGTGCCAGTAGTATAGGACAGGGCTCTGCAGATACGCAGTATTTT
>TRBD2|18|.|TRBV4-3|TRBJ2-1
CASSQKGGRTSAYNEQFF
TGCGCCAGCAGCCAAAAAGGGGGTCGGACTAGCGCTTACAATGAGCAGTTCTTC
>.|13|.|TRBV18|TRBJ2-7
CASSPSGSYEQYF
TGTGCCAGCTCACCAAGCGGGTCCTACGAGCAGTACTTC
>TRBD2|14|.|TRBV25-1|TRBJ2-1
CASRLAGVLGEQFF
TGTGCCAGCAGGCTAGCGGGAGTCCTTGGTGAGCAGTTCTTC
>.|18|.|TRBV4-3|TRBJ2-2
CASSQDPRGFANTGELFF
TGCGCCAGCAGCCAAGATCCCCGGGGGTTCGCGAACACCGGGGAGCTGTTTTTT
>.|12|few|TRBV24-1|TRBJ1-2
CATSDSGEDYTF
TGTGCCACCAGTGATTCAGGAGAGGACTACACCTTC
>TRBD1|14|.|TRBV28|TRBJ1-1
CASSSGQGSTEAFF
TGTGCCAGCAGTTCGGGACAGGGGAGCACTGAAGCTTTCTTT
>TRBD1|14|.|TRBV24-1|TRBJ2-1
CATSDRDRVNEQFF
TGTGCCACCAGCGACCGGGACAGGGTTAATGAGCAGTTCTTC
>.|17|.|TRBV7-2|TRBJ2-7
CASSSAAHRPSPYEQYF
TGTGCCAGCAGCTCCGCAGCCCACAGGCCAAGCCCCTACGAGCAGTACTTC
>TRBD2|16|.|TRBV19|TRBJ2-7
CASKATGLAGEEEQYF
TGTGCCAGTAAGGCTACTGGACTAGCGGGAGAGGAAGAGCAGTACTTC
>TRBD2|14|.|TRBV6-5|TRBJ2-5
CASTTSGRYGTQYF
TGTGCCAGCACGACTAGCGGGAGGTATGGGACCCAGTACTTC
>.|14|.|TRBV5-1|TRBJ1-4
CASSLGGTREKLFF
TGCGCCAGCAGCTTGGGGGGGACTCGAGAAAAACTGTTTTTT
>TRBD2|16|.|TRBV16|TRBJ2-5
CASSQFVAGEGETQYF
TGTGCCAGCAGCCAATTTGTTGCGGGAGAGGGAGAGACCCAGTACTTC
>.|13|.|TRBV7-3|TRBJ1-1
CASSLNAGTEAFF
TGTGCCAGCAGCTTAAATGCTGGGACTGAAGCTTTCTTT
>.|12|.|TRBV14|TRBJ2-2
CASSQGGWELFF
TGTGCCAGCAGCCAAGGCGGGTGGGAGCTGTTTTTT
>TRBD1|14|.|TRBV6-5|TRBJ2-2
CASRPTGLAGELFF
TGTGCCAGCAGGCCGACAGGGTTGGCCGGGGAGCTGTTTTTT
>.|11|.|TRBV27|TRBJ2-7
CASSSAYEQYF
TGTGCCAGCAGTTCGGCATACGAGCAGTACTTC
>TRBD2|15|.|TRBV6-5|TRBJ2-1
CASRRGLAVYNEQFF
TGTGCCAGCAGACGCGGTCTAGCGGTCTACAATGAGCAGTTCTTC
>.|11|many|TRBV30|TRBJ1-1
CAWTETGPLRF
TGTGCCTGGACCGAGACAGGTCCCCTTCGCTTT
>.|13|once|TRBV3-1/TRBV3-2|TRBJ2-3
CAVGQGPPDTQYF
TGTGCCGTCGGGCAGGGGCCCCCAGATACGCAGTATTTT
>TRBD1|15|.|TRBV29-1|TRBJ2-7
CSVEGGTGPSYEQYF
TGCAGCGTTGAAGGAGGGACAGGGCCCTCCTACGAGCAGTACTTC
>TRBD1|15|few|TRBV6-2/TRBV6-3|TRBJ1-5
CASSWTGRLNQPQHF
TGTGCCAGCAGTTGGACAGGGAGGCTCAATCAGCCCCAGCATTTT
>.|13|.|TRBV12-3/TRBV12-4|TRBJ2-7
CASSLGREYEQYF
TGTGCCAGCAGTTTAGGGCGGGAATACGAGCAGTACTTC
>.|13|.|TRBV10-3|TRBJ2-7
CAISATEPYEQYF
TGTGCCATCAGTGCCACAGAGCCCTACGAGCAGTACTTC
>TRBD2|17|.|TRBV13|TRBJ2-5
CASSSPLAGSKQETQYF
TGTGCCAGCAGCTCCCCCCTAGCGGGATCTAAACAAGAGACCCAGTACTTC
>TRBD2|17|.|TRBV7-8|TRBJ2-7
CASSLPRLAGVRYEQYF
TGTGCCAGCAGCTTACCCAGACTAGCGGGAGTGAGATACGAGCAGTACTTC
>.|14|few|TRBV5-1|TRBJ2-3
CASSLGRATDTQYF
TGCGCCAGCAGCTTGGGGCGGGCGACAGATACGCAGTATTTT